A single sample is the source of the 2 T cell receptor beta chains below, sequenced in a study of blood T cells in healthy people across ages. Primed by a sample-barcoded 5' primer and a J-beta primer mix, a second PCR proceeded for roughly 7 to 12 cycles. TCRdb reprocessed the 5' RACE reads with MiXCR, giving one entry per CDR3 protein. The sample gives about 800,000 distinct CDR3 sequences, roughly 60% of which show up once; 22% is in the top ten. The sequencing sample was made of blood. The receptors were sampled from a man in his thirties or forties in good health.

V gene TRBV10-3 combines with J gene TRBJ2-3, with 11 bases fitting TRBD2. Germline CDR1 reads ENHRY; CDR2 reads SYGVKD. Losses at the gene ends were 10 bases for V and 6 bases for J; bases not matched to a gene: 12. The CDR3 has 15 residues. This CDR3 reads CASERTSGGGDTQYF. CDR3 coding DNA: TGTGCCAGCGAAAGAACTAGCGGGGGTGGTGATACGCAGTATTTT.

The chain couples TRBV7-2 to TRBJ2-3; no reliable D call. Germline V gene sequence: CDR1 SGHTA, CDR2 FQGNSA. The V gene lost 7 bases and the J gene lost 3 bases, with 11 bases spanning the gap. The CDR3 is made up of 13 amino acids. CDR3 protein: CASTPSRTDTQYF. CDR3 DNA sequence: TGTGCCAGCACCCCGAGCCGAACAGATACGCAGTATTTT.